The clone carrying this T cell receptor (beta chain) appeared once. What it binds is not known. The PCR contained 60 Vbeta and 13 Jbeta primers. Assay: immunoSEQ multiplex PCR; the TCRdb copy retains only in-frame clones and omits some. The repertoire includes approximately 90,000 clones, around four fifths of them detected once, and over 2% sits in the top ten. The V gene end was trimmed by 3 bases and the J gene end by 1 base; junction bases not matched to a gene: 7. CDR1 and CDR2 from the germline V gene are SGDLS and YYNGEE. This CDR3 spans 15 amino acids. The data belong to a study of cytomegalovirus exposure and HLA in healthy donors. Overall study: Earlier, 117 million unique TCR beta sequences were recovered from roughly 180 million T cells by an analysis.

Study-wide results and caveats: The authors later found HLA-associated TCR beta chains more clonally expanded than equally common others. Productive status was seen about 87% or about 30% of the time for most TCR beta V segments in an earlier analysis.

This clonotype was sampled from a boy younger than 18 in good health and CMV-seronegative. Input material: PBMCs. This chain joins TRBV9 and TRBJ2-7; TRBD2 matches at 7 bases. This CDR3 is CASSGGGAGSYEQYF. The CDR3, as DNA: TGTGCCAGCAGCGGGGGGGGAGCGGGATCCTACGAGCAGTACTTC.